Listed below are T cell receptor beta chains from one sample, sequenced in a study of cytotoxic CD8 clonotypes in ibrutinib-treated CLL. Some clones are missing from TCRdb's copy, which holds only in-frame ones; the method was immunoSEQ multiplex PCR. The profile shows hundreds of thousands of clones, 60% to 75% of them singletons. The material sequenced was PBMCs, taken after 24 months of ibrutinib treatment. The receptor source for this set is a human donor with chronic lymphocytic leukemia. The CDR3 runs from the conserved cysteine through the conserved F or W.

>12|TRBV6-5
CASLNRDTEAFF
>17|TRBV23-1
CASSHPSQDEPAGEQYF
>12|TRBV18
CASSPPQGLQYF
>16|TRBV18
CASSPRQGPNTGELFF
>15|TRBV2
CASRPGNPFTYEQYF
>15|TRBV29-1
CSVETGGSSYNEQFF
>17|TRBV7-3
CASSSQSGTGANNEQFF
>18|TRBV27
CASRLSFFRDRPYNEQFF
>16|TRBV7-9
CASSPPRTTSAYEQYF
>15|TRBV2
CASSEGTTPSNEQFF
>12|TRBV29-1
CSASWGQETQYF
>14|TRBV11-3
CASSLNRGSETQYF
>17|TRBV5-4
CASSRDRDSANTGELFF
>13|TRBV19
CASSVPGGGGYTF
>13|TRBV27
CASSLKGSYEQYF
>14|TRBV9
CASSVGQGREKLFF
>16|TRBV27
CASSFMMGQGAYEQYF
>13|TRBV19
CASSTPNLDTQYF
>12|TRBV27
CASGPRGEKLFF
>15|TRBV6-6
CASSYSKWDPYEQYF
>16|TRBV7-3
CASSLYRGGGNQPQHF
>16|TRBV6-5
CASSSSNSGSTDTQYF
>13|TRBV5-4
CASSMDSSYEQYF
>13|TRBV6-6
CASSPQGTQPQHF
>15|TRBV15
CATSRDPGTAGEAFF
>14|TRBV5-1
CATKGAPGAGEQYF
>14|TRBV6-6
CASSYRQVNTEAFF
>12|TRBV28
CASGTSLDEQYF
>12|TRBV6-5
CASSSTGEKLFF
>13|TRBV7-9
CASSMLGGDEAFF
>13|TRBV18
CASSSKDGGEQYF
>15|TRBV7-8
CASNHRQRATDTQYF
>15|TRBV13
CASSPPGLAQDTQYF
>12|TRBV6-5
CASRKSVDEQYF
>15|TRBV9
CASSLLGGMNTEAFF
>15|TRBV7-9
CASSLGLGGGETQYF
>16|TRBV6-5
CASSYSARQYFYGYTF
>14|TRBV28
CASSPTGISGGYTF
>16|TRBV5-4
CASSTWTSGIADTQYF
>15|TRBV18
CASYRTGQGNEKLFF